One and the same sample provided the 7 T cell receptor beta chains below, sequenced in a study of T cells after yellow fever vaccination. TCRdb reprocessed the 5' RACE reads with MiXCR, giving one entry per CDR3 protein. The profile covers 100,000 to 150,000 distinct CDR3 sequences, with approximately 7% appearing a single time and just under 2.5% taken by the ten largest. This specimen consisted of CD4+ T cells sorted from PBMCs, obtained roughly 10 days after the first yellow fever vaccination. The receptor set was obtained from a man between 18 and 29 years old who received the YFV17D yellow fever vaccine.

The rearrangement joins TRBV5-5 to TRBJ1-3; D is uncertain. There are 13 residues in the CDR3. Trimming took off 1 base at V and 7 bases at J, with 9 bases between the two ends. Looked up from germline, CDR1 is SGHKS and CDR2 is YYEKEE (reference sequence). The CDR3 is CASSLTAANTIYF. CDR3 bases: TGTGCCAGCAGCTTGACAGCGGCTAACACCATATATTTT. The whole variable domain, filled in from reference TRBV5-5 and TRBJ1-3, reads DAGVTQSPTHLIKTRGQQVTLRCSPISGHKSVSWYQQVLGQGPQFIFQYYEKEERGRGNFPDRFSARQFPNYSSELNVNALLLGDSALYLCASSLTAANTIYFGEGSWLTVV.

This clonotype was seen at least ten times. This sequence joins TRBV19 and TRBJ2-5; TRBD1 aligns across 9 bases. With V trimmed by 3 bases and J by 5 bases, 10 bases remained unmatched. Looked up from germline, CDR1 is LNHDA and CDR2 is SQIVND (reference sequence). The CDR3 spans 16 residues. This CDR3 reads CASSIRTTGGSETQYF. The CDR3, as DNA: TGTGCCAGTAGTATTAGAACGACAGGGGGTTCGGAGACCCAGTACTTC.

This clonotype has at least ten counts. The V call is TRBV20-1, the J call TRBJ1-4; maybe TRBD1 (5 bases). The CDR3 covers 13 residues. Trimming stripped 8 bases from V and 8 bases from J, with 18 bases between. CDR1 is DFQATT, CDR2 SNEGSKA, per germline (reference sequence). The CDR3 region has the DNA TGCAGTACGCTGGGGAGGCAGGGCGAAAAACTGTTTTTT. This translates into CSTLGRQGEKLFF.

This clonotype was seen ten or more times. V and J are TRBV7-9 and TRBJ1-2; D remains unclear. V lost 5 bases and J lost 8, with 15 bases in between. CDR1 and CDR2 from the germline V gene are SEHNR and FQNEAQ (reference sequence). The CDR3 runs to 13 residues. The CDR3 is CASSQGGDTGYTF. For the CDR3, the DNA is TGTGCCAGCAGCCAAGGTGGGGATACCGGCTACACCTTC.

This clonotype was seen many times. This sequence joins TRBV4-2 and TRBJ1-4, with a weak D call TRBD1 (6 bases). CDR1 LGHNA and CDR2 YNFKEQ come from the germline V gene. This CDR3 contains 15 residues. Between the trimmed V and J ends, which lost 2 bases and 5 bases, there was a span of 12 bases. CDR3: CASSQRGGENEKLFF. For the CDR3, the DNA is TGTGCCAGCAGCCAACGAGGGGGGGAAAATGAAAAACTGTTTTTT.

In regard to this clonotype: Here the CDR3 omits its conserved ending phenylalanine or tryptophan, so a read error is the likely source. No DNA is shown, since the ends of the CDR3 on it are uncertain; the CDR3 is the one TCRdb lists. The chain carries TRBV23-1 and TRBJ2-5; the listed D gene, TRBD2, was not tested against the DNA. TRBV23-1 is an ORF, and what it does is uncertain. The CDR3 is 9 residues long, ends included. The CDR3 sequence: CASKLDSGD.

The genes are TRBV5-1 and TRBJ1-2, with TRBD1 as a possible D gene (5 bases). This CDR3 has 16 residues. The germline CDR1 and CDR2 sequences are SGHRS and YFSETQ. The ends were cut back, 0 bases at V and 4 bases at J, with 16 bases in the middle. DNA for the CDR3: TGCGCCAGCAGCTTGGCCGACAGCCCAACAATCTATGGCTACACCTTC. Protein sequence: CASSLADSPTIYGYTF.